The 25 T cell receptor beta chains given below trace back to one sample, sequenced in a study of blood T cells in healthy people across ages. Primers used in a second PCR of roughly 6 to 11 cycles were a sample-barcoded 5' primer and a J-beta primer mix. One entry per CDR3 protein results from TCRdb running MiXCR on the 5' RACE reads. The data show 1.5 million to 2 million distinct CDR3 sequences, around half seen once. Sequencing input: blood. These receptors all come from a woman aged 40 to 55 in good health.

This chain links TRBV6-2 or TRBV6-3 with TRBJ2-3; a possible D gene is TRBD1 (5 bases). Per germline, CDR1 MNHEY and CDR2 SVGEGT. The CDR3 is made up of 13 amino acids. Trimming cost V 6 bases and J 4 bases, with 11 bases left between them. The CDR3 nucleotides are TGTGCCAGCAGGCGACAGATCGCAGATACGCAGTATTTT. This gives the protein CASRRQIADTQYF.

CDR3 amino acids: CASSLDATGELFF. In DNA, the CDR3 is TGCGCCAGCAGCTTGGACGCGACCGGGGAGCTGTTTTTT. This chain connects TRBV5-1 to TRBJ2-2; D ambiguous. Trimming removed 0 bases at V and 5 bases at J, with 5 bases between. CDR3 length equals 13 residues. Germline V lookup: CDR1 SGHRS, CDR2 YFSETQ.

This clonotype was detected only a few times. This chain joins TRBV7-2 and TRBJ2-3; D may be TRBD2 (5 bases). This CDR3 has 17 residues. V was pared by 2 bases and J by 6 bases, with 21 bases between. Germline CDR1 reads SGHTA; CDR2 reads FQGNSA. In nucleotides, the CDR3 is TGTGCCAGCAGCTTATTAGTTCTAGAGGGTGTTCGGGATACGCAGTATTTT. This codes for CASSLLVLEGVRDTQYF.

The genes are TRBV6-5 and TRBJ2-5, with TRBD2 matching over 7 bases. The J call may not be correct, given that the DNA end is closer to TRBJ2-7. The CDR3 consists of 13 residues. Germline assignment: CDR1 MNHEY and CDR2 SVGAGI. CDR3 protein: CASSYRGVDEQYF. CDR3 sequence (DNA): TGTGCCAGCAGTTACCGGGGGGTGGACGAGCAGTACTTC.

The V and J genes are TRBV28 and TRBJ2-6; TRBD2 is a possible D gene (5 bases). CDR3 size: 17 residues. Trimming shortened V by 1 base and J by 1 base, and 11 bases separated the two germline ends. CDR1 is MDHEN, CDR2 SYDVKM, per germline. The CDR3 spells CASSLSRGKSGANVLTF. For the CDR3, the DNA is TGTGCCAGCAGTTTATCTCGGGGAAAATCTGGGGCCAACGTCCTGACTTTC.

This clonotype was seen only a few times. In DNA, the CDR3 is TGCAGTGCTAGAGATCTCGGACTAGCGGGGAAGAACATTCAGTACTTC. Translation gives CSARDLGLAGKNIQYF. The V and J genes are TRBV20-1 and TRBJ2-4; 12 bases map to TRBD2. The CDR3 has 16 residues. Germline V CDR1 and CDR2: DFQATT, SNEGSKA (reference sequence). Trimming at V came to 0 bases and at J to 7 bases, leaving 7 bases not matched to a gene.

This clonotype showed up just a few times. The CDR3: CSVRPGLSYEQYF. The CDR3 nucleotides are TGCAGCGTTAGGCCAGGCCTCTCCTACGAGCAGTACTTC. This sequence joins TRBV29-1 and TRBJ2-7; D not resolved. The CDR3 spans 13 residues. V dropped 5 bases and J dropped 0 bases, with 11 bases sitting between them. Germline V CDR1 and CDR2: SQVTM, ANQGSEA.

This chain links TRBV20-1 with TRBJ2-3; maybe TRBD2 (5 bases). The CDR3 covers 14 residues. Germline V gene lookup returns CDR1 DFQATT and CDR2 SNEGSKA (reference sequence). V lost 5 bases, J lost 1 base, and 13 bases lay in between. DNA of the CDR3: TGCAGTGCTGAACGGTCCGGGGGCACAGATACGCAGTATTTT. It specifies CSAERSGGTDTQYF.

The chain has TRBV2 and TRBJ2-3; 7 nucleotides match TRBD2. The CDR3 is made up of 15 amino acids. V was clipped by 4 bases and J by 5 bases; unmatched bases: 9. Germline V lookup: CDR1 SNHLY, CDR2 FYNNEI. In DNA, the CDR3 is TGTGCCAGCAGTGCTAAGACTAGCATTCTAGATACGCAGTATTTT. As protein: CASSAKTSILDTQYF.

This clonotype has just a few counts. J is TRBJ2-1 and V is TRBV9, with D unresolved. This CDR3 comprises 12 residues. Germline V CDR1 and CDR2: SGDLS, YYNGEE. V was clipped by 4 bases and J by 6 bases, with 8 bases between them. CDR3 protein: CASSPNSNEQFF. CDR3 in DNA: TGTGCCAGCAGCCCCAACTCCAATGAGCAGTTCTTC.

The V gene is TRBV7-9, the J gene TRBJ2-7; 8 nucleotides align to TRBD1. The CDR3 sequence is 15 residues long. The junction had 10 bases not matched to a gene; V was cut back by 6 bases and J by 3 bases. The germline V gene has CDR1 SEHNR and CDR2 FQNEAQ (reference sequence). The CDR3 is CASSSNRGTGYEQYF. In DNA, the CDR3 is TGTGCCAGCAGTTCTAACAGGGGGACGGGCTACGAGCAGTACTTC.

V gene TRBV30 combines with J gene TRBJ1-5; possible D gene TRBD1, 5 bases. Trimming shortened V by 0 bases and J by 3 bases, and 12 bases separated the two germline ends. The CDR3 consists of 15 residues. Per the germline V gene, CDR1 is GTSNPN and CDR2 is SVGIG (reference sequence). DNA of the CDR3: TGTGCCTGGAGTGTCCAGGGCGGTCCCAATCAGCCCCAGCATTTT. Its protein product is CAWSVQGGPNQPQHF.

V usage is TRBV13 and J usage is TRBJ2-5; weak D call: TRBD1 (6 bases). With 2 bases removed from V and 11 bases from J, the gap between germline ends came to 21 bases. The CDR3 length is 15 residues. CDR1 is PRHDT and CDR2 is FYEKMQ in the germline V gene (reference sequence). CDR3 coding DNA: TGTGCCAGCAGCTTAACCGCGGTACAGGGCGATGAGCAGTACTTC. It specifies CASSLTAVQGDEQYF.

J is TRBJ1-2 and V is TRBV24-1; 7 nucleotides align to TRBD1. Germline V gene data show CDR1 as KGHDR and CDR2 as SFDVKD. V gave up 3 bases and J gave up 6 bases; unmatched junction bases: 3. This CDR3 contains 13 residues. For the CDR3, the DNA is TGTGCCACCAGTGATACAGGGGTGGATGGCTACACCTTC. Encoded protein: CATSDTGVDGYTF.

This chain connects TRBV7-2 to TRBJ2-3, with TRBD2 identical over 11 bases. The germline V gene encodes CDR1 SGHTA and CDR2 FQGNSA. V was pared by 9 bases and J by 2 bases, with 7 bases of the junction left unmatched. The CDR3 is made up of 15 amino acids. The CDR3 bases are TGTGCCAGTTCTCGACTAGCGGGGCCCACAGATACGCAGTATTTT. This codes for CASSRLAGPTDTQYF.

The V gene is TRBV6-1, the J gene TRBJ2-1; 10 nucleotides match TRBD2. The CDR3 runs 16 residues. Germline loops: CDR1 MNHNS, CDR2 SASEGT. V was clipped by 2 bases and J by 3 bases; unmatched bases: 4. In nucleotides, the CDR3 is TGTGCCAGCAGTGAAACTAGCGGGGTGCTCTACAATGAGCAGTTCTTC. The encoded protein is CASSETSGVLYNEQFF.

The rearrangement uses TRBV4-2 and TRBJ1-1; no reliable D call. The length of the CDR3 is 14 residues. Trimming took off 0 bases at V and 0 bases at J, with 5 bases between the two ends. Germline V gene lookup returns CDR1 LGHNA and CDR2 YNFKEQ. CDR3 sequence reads: CASSQEPVNTEAFF. The CDR3 DNA reads as TGTGCCAGCAGCCAAGAACCGGTGAACACTGAAGCTTTCTTT.

The table lists this clonotype with a few counts. The chain couples TRBV12-3 or TRBV12-4 to TRBJ2-5; D might be TRBD2 (5 bases). The CDR3 is 15 residues long. The V end was cut by 6 bases, the J end by 1 base, with 15 bases between. The CDR3 spells CASSPTRRGQETQYF. CDR3 DNA sequence: TGTGCCAGCAGCCCAACTCGCCGGGGCCAAGAGACCCAGTACTTC.

Here the CDR3 DNA reads TGTGCCAGCAGTCCTCCTCTGGGAAAGGGGAGAGACGGCTACACCTTC. As protein: CASSPPLGKGRDGYTF. The V and J genes are TRBV28 and TRBJ1-2; D is perhaps TRBD1 (5 bases). Germline CDR1 MDHEN, CDR2 SYDVKM. This CDR3 comprises 16 residues. Trimming stripped 5 bases from V and 8 bases from J, with 24 bases between.

The V and J genes are TRBV20-1 and TRBJ2-7, with a possible D match to TRBD1 (5 bases). V was pared by 3 bases and J by 0 bases, with 12 bases between. The CDR3 covers 14 residues. From germline, CDR1 is DFQATT and CDR2 SNEGSKA (reference sequence). The CDR3 sequence is CSARDTATSYEQYF. In DNA form, the CDR3 reads TGCAGTGCTAGGGACACCGCGACCTCCTACGAGCAGTACTTC.

The rearrangement joins TRBV7-3 to TRBJ2-4, with D possibly being TRBD1 (6 bases). The CDR3 sequence is 17 residues long. CDR1 and CDR2 (germline): SGHTA, FQGTGA. V was shortened by 5 bases and J by 2 bases, with 19 bases between the two germline ends. The CDR3 nucleotides read TGTGCCAGCAGCCCACGTGGACAGTTTTTAACCAAAAACATTCAGTACTTC. Translating gives CASSPRGQFLTKNIQYF. Supplemented by reference TRBV7-3 and TRBJ2-4, the full variable domain reads GAGVSQTPSNKVTEKGKYVELRCDPISGHTALYWYRQSLGQGPEFLIYFQGTGAADDSGLPNDRFFAVRPEGSVSTLKIQRTERGDSAVYLCASSPRGQFLTKNIQYFGAGTRLSVL.

The genes are TRBV6-2 or TRBV6-3 and TRBJ2-7; 10 bases match TRBD1. The V segment lost 7 bases and the J segment 4 bases; nucleotides outside the gene matches: 19. The CDR3 consists of 18 residues. Germline V gene lookup returns CDR1 MNHEY and CDR2 SVGEGT. The CDR3 is CASKNPWGGQGGSYEQYF. The CDR3 DNA sequence: TGTGCCAGCAAAAACCCGTGGGGCGGACAGGGGGGTTCGTACGAGCAGTACTTC.

To note about this clonotype: The junction and the germline gene differ at one end; a read error may be behind it. The chain recombines TRBV28 with TRBJ2-6, with D perhaps given as TRBD1 or TRBD2 (5 bases each). Germline CDR1 is MDHEN and CDR2 is SYDVKM. This CDR3 has 16 amino acids. The CDR3 region is CASSGSGAFGANVPTF. CDR3 sequence (DNA): TGCGCCAGCAGTGGGAGTGGGGCTTTTGGGGCCAACGTCCCGACTTTC.

The CDR3 bases are TGTGCCACCGGGATACACGAAAACATTCAGTACTTC. As protein: CATGIHENIQYF. The chain combines TRBV2 with TRBJ2-4, with D tentatively TRBD2 (5 bases). The CDR3 covers 12 residues. Germline CDR1 and CDR2: SNHLY and FYNNEI. V lost 10 bases, J lost 5 bases, and 12 bases lay in between. Full variable domain (missing parts from reference TRBV2 and TRBJ2-4): EPEVTQTPSHQVTQMGQEVILRCVPISNHLYFYWYRQILGQKVEFLVSFYNNEISEKSEIFDDQFSVERPDGSNFTLKIRSTKLEDSAMYFCATGIHENIQYFGAGTRLSVL.

Many counts were recorded for this clonotype. The chain links TRBV4-1 to TRBJ2-5, with 7 bases matching TRBD2. This CDR3 comprises 14 residues. Trimming at V came to 0 bases and at J to 4 bases, leaving 2 bases not matched to a gene. Germline assignment: CDR1 MGHRA and CDR2 YSYEKL. DNA of the CDR3: TGCGCCAGCAGCCAAGAAGGGAGGGGAGAGACCCAGTACTTC. It translates to CASSQEGRGETQYF.